The present TCR beta chain was sequenced within a study of shared T cell receptors in the human thymus. Libraries were prepared by immunoSEQ multiplex PCR; TCRdb keeps only in-frame clonotypes and omits some of them. The table records about 660,000 clones, approximately 88% of them present only once. The CDR3 spans 14 residues. Trimming left V 4 bases short and J 6 bases short, with 14 bases between. CDR1 is MNHEY and CDR2 is SMNVEV in the germline V gene (reference sequence). This clone was seen a single time. These records were also assigned to another study, of human thymus T cells. That paper states: Resections that were taken during corrective heart surgery supplied the thymus tissue. What appeared biased in thymic and blood repertoires was the usage of V and J genes.

V gene TRBV27 combines with J gene TRBJ2-3; a possible D gene is TRBD1 (5 bases). The receptor comes from a boy under three years old with a congenital heart defect. What was sequenced was thymocytes. The CDR3 loop is CASSCAGRADTQYF. In nucleotides, the CDR3 is TGTGCCAGCAGTTGCGCAGGGCGAGCCGATACGCAGTATTTT.